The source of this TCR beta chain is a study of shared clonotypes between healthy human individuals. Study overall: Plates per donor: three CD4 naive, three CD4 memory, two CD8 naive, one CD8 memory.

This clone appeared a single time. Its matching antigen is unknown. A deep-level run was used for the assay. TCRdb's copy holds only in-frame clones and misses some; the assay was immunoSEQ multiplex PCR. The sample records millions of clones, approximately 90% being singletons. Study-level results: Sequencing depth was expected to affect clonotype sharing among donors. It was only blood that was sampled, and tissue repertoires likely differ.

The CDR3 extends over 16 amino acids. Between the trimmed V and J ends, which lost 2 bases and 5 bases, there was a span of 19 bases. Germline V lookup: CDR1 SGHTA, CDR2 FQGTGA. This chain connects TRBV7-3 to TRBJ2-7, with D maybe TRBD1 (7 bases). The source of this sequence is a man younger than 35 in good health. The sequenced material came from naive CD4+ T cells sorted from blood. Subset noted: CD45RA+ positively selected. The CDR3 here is CASSLAGGPNPHEQYF. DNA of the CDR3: TGTGCCAGCAGCTTAGCAGGGGGGCCAAATCCCCACGAGCAGTACTTC.